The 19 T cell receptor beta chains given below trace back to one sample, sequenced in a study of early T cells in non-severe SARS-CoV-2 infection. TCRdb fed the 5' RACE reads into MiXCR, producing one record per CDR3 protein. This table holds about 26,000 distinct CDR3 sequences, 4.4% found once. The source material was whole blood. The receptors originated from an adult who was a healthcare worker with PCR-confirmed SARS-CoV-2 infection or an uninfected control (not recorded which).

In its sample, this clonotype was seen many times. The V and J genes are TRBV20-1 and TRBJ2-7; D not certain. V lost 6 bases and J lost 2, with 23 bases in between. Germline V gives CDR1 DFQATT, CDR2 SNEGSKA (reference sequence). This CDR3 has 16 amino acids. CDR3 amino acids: CSAHPLHNLQAYEQYF. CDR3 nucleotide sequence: TGCAGTGCCCACCCCCTACACAACTTACAAGCCTACGAGCAGTACTTC.

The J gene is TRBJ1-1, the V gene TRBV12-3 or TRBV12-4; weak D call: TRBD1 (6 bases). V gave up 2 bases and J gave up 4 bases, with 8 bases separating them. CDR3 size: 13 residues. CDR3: CASSLKDSTEAFF. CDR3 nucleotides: TGTGCCAGCAGTTTAAAGGACAGCACTGAAGCTTTCTTT.

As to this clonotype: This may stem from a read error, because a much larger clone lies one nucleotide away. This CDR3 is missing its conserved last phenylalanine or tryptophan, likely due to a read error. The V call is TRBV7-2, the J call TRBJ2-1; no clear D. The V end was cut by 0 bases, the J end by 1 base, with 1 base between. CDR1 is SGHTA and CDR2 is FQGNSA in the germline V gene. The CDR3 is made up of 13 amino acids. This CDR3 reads CASSLASYNEQFS. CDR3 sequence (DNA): TGTGCCAGCAGCTTAGCGTCCTACAATGAGCAGTTCTCC.

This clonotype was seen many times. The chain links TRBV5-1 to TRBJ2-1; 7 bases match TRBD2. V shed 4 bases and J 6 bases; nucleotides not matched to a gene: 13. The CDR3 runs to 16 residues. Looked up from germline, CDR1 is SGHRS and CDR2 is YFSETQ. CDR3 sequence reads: CASSPQAGLQGNEQFF. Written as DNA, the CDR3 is TGCGCCAGCAGCCCCCAAGCGGGACTCCAGGGCAATGAGCAGTTCTTC.

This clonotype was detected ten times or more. Here the CDR3 DNA reads TGTGCCAGCATAGGCAGGAGCTCCTACGAGCAGTACTTC. It codes for CASIGRSSYEQYF. This rearrangement joins TRBV28 to TRBJ2-7; D is unresolved. The V end was cut by 7 bases, the J end by 0 bases, with 10 bases between. Germline V CDR1 and CDR2: MDHEN, SYDVKM. The CDR3 consists of 13 residues. The full variable domain, rest sourced from reference TRBV28 and TRBJ2-7, is DVKVTQSSRYLVKRTGEKVFLECVQDMDHENMFWYRQDPGLGLRLIYFSYDVKMKEKGDIPEGYSVSREKKERFSLILESASTNQTSMYLCASIGRSSYEQYFGPGTRLTVT.

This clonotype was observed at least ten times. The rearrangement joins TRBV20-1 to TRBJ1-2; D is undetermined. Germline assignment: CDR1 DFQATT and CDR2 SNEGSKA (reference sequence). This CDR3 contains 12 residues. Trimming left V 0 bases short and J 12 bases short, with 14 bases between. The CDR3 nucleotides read TGCAGTGCTAGAGAGCCCGCACGACTTAACACCTTC. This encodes CSAREPARLNTF.

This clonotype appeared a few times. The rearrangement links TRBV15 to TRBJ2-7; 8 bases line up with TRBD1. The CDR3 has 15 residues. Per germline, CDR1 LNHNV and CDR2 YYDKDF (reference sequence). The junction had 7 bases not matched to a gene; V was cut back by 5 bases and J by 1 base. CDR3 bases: TGTGCCACCAGCCGTGGACAGGGTGCTTCCTACGAGCAGTACTTC. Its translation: CATSRGQGASYEQYF.

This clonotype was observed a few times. The CDR3 region is CASSRSGGAETQYF. For the CDR3, the DNA is TGTGCCAGCAGCCGTAGCGGGGGGGCGGAGACCCAGTACTTC. The rearrangement uses TRBV7-3 and TRBJ2-5, with TRBD2 matching 11 bases. Per the germline V gene, CDR1 is SGHTA and CDR2 is FQGTGA. V trimming: 5 bases; J trimming: 5 bases; junction bases outside the gene matches: 4. The CDR3 runs 14 residues.

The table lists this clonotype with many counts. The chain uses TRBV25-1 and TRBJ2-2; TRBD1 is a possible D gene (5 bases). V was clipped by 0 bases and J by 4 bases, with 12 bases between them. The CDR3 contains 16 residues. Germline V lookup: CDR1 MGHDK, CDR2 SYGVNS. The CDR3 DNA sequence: TGTGCCAGCAGTGAATACGCAGGGTCGGGCACCGGGGAGCTGTTTTTT. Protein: CASSEYAGSGTGELFF.

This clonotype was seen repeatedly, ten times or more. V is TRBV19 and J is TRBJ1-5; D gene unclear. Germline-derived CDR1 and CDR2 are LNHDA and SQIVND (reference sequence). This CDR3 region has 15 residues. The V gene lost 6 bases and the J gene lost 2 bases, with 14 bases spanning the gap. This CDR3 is CASRSSDGGNQPQHF. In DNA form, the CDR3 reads TGTGCCAGTAGATCATCGGACGGAGGCAATCAGCCCCAGCATTTT.

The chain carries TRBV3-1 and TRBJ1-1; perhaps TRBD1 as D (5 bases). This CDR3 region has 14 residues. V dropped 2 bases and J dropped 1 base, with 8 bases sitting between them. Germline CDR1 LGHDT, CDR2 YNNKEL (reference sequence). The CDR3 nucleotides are TGTGCCAGCAGCCAACCCGGGGCGAACACTGAAGCTTTCTTT. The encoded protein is CASSQPGANTEAFF. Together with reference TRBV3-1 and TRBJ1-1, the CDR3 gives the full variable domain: DTAVSQTPKYLVTQMGNDKSIKCEQNLGHDTMYWYKQDSKKFLKIMFSYNNKELIINETVPNRFSPKSPDKAHLNLHINSLELGDSAVYFCASSQPGANTEAFFGQGTRLTVV.

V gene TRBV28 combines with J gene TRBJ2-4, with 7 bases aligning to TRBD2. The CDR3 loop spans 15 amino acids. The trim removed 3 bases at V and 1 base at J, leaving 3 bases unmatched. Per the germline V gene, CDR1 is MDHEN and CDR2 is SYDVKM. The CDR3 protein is CASSLGRVAKNIQYF. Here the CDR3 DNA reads TGTGCCAGCAGTTTGGGGAGGGTCGCCAAAAACATTCAGTACTTC.

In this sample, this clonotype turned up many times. This CDR3 is CASSPANRGKHEKLFF. The CDR3 region has the DNA TGTGCCAGCAGTCCTGCGAACAGGGGGAAGCATGAAAAACTGTTTTTT. The chain is built from TRBV28 and TRBJ1-4; 8 positions agree with TRBD1. The CDR3 has 16 amino acids. V shed 5 bases, J shed 6 bases, and the junction held 11 bases outside the gene matches. CDR1 and CDR2 (germline): MDHEN, SYDVKM.

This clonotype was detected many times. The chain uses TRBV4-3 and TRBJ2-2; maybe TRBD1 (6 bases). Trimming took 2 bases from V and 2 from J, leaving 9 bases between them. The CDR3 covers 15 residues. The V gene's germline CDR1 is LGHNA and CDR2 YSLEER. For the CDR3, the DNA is TGCGCCAGCAGCCAACGACAGGACAACACCGGGGAGCTGTTTTTT. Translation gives CASSQRQDNTGELFF.

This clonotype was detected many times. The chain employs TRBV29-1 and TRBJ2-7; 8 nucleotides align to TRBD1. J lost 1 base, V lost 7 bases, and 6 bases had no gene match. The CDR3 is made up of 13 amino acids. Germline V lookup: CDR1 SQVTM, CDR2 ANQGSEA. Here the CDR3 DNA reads TGCAGCGCCCGGACAGGGTTATCCTACGAGCAGTACTTC. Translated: CSARTGLSYEQYF.

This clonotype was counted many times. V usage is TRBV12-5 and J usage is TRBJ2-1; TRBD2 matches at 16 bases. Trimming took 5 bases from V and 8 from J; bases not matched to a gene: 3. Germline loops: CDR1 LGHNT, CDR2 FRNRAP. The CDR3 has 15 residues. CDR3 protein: CASGPGLAGGHEQFF. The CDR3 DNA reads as TGTGCTAGTGGTCCGGGACTAGCGGGGGGGCATGAGCAGTTCTTC.

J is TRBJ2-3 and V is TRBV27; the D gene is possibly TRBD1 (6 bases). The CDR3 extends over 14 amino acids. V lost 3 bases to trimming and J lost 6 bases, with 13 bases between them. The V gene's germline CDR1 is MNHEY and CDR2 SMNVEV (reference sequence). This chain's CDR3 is CASSFAGVGDTQYF. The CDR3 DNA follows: TGTGCCAGCAGTTTCGCAGGGGTTGGGGATACGCAGTATTTT.

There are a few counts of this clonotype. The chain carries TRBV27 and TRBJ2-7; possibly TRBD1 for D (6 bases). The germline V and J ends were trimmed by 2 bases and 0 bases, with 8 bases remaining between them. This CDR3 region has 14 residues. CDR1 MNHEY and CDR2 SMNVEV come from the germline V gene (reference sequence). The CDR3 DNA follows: TGTGCCAGCAGTTTAACAGGGTACTCCTACGAGCAGTACTTC. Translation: CASSLTGYSYEQYF.

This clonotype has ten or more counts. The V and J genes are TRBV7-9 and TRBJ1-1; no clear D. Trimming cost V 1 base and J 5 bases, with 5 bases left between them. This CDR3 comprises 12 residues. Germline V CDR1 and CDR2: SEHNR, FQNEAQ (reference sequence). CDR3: CASSLGTTEAFF. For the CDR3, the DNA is TGTGCCAGCAGCTTAGGGACGACTGAAGCTTTCTTT.